The 25 T cell receptor beta chains reported below all come from one sample, sequenced in a study of cytomegalovirus exposure and HLA in healthy donors. The PCR ran on 60 Vbeta and 13 Jbeta primers. Data came from immunoSEQ multiplex PCR; TCRdb stores just in-frame clones and leaves some out. The repertoire table contains 70,000 or so clones. The sequenced material came from PBMCs. The origin of the receptors is a man aged 35-49 years in good health and CMV-seronegative.

The chain uses TRBV30 and TRBJ1-5; a possible D gene is TRBD1 (5 bases). V lost 4 bases to trimming and J lost 5 bases, with 24 bases between them. Germline V gene lookup returns CDR1 GTSNPN and CDR2 SVGIG (reference sequence). The CDR3 consists of 17 residues. The CDR3 nucleotides are TGTGCCTGGACGCGAGTTAGGGGTTCCGGCGGGGATCAGCCCCAGCATTTT. This encodes CAWTRVRGSGGDQPQHF.

This chain links TRBV5-1 with TRBJ2-7; no definite D call. The V end was cut by 9 bases, the J end by 0 bases, with 13 bases between. Germline loops: CDR1 SGHRS, CDR2 YFSETQ. The CDR3 loop spans 13 amino acids. The DNA for the CDR3 is TGCGCCAACTCCAGTCGGAGCTCCTACGAGCAGTACTTC. It codes for CANSSRSSYEQYF.

The chain carries TRBV18 and TRBJ2-3, with TRBD2 matching over 9 bases. Germline V CDR1 and CDR2: KGHSH, LQKENI. This CDR3 comprises 18 residues. The trim removed 2 bases at V and 4 bases at J, leaving 13 bases unmatched. The CDR3 is CASSPSEASGAGADTQYF. In nucleotides, the CDR3 is TGTGCCAGCTCACCAAGCGAGGCTAGCGGGGCTGGGGCAGATACGCAGTATTTT.

This sequence joins TRBV7-2 and TRBJ1-4; D perhaps matches TRBD1 (5 bases). V lost 5 bases and J lost 0, with 13 bases in between. This CDR3 spans 16 amino acids. Germline CDR1 SGHTA, CDR2 FQGNSA. The CDR3 sequence is CASSRGDFATNEKLFF. The CDR3 DNA follows: TGTGCCAGCAGCCGGGGGGACTTTGCAACTAATGAAAAACTGTTTTTT. Using reference TRBV7-2 and TRBJ1-4 for the parts outside the CDR3, the full variable domain is GAGVSQSPSNKVTEKGKDVELRCDPISGHTALYWYRQSLGQGLEFLIYFQGNSAPDKSGLPSDRFSAERTGGSVSTLTIQRTQQEDSAVYLCASSRGDFATNEKLFFGSGTQLSVL.

V is TRBV4-3 and J is TRBJ2-2; 9 bases align to TRBD2. The trim removed 0 bases at V and 5 bases at J, leaving 4 bases unmatched. This CDR3 has 16 residues. The germline V gene encodes CDR1 LGHNA and CDR2 YSLEER. CDR3 in DNA: TGCGCCAGCAGCCAAGATGGTGGACTAGCGACCGGGGAGCTGTTTTTT. The encoded protein is CASSQDGGLATGELFF.

The chain uses TRBV7-9 and TRBJ2-2; possibly TRBD1 for D (5 bases). V was shortened by 8 bases and J by 2 bases, with 12 bases between the two germline ends. CDR3 size: 14 residues. Germline CDR1 is SEHNR and CDR2 is FQNEAQ (reference sequence). Written as DNA, the CDR3 is TGTGCCAGCGCCGGTAGGGGTAACACCGGGGAGCTGTTTTTT. This gives the protein CASAGRGNTGELFF. Complete variable domain (other parts from reference TRBV7-9 and TRBJ2-2): DTGVSQNPRHKITKRGQNVTFRCDPISEHNRLYWYRQTLGQGPEFLTYFQNEAQLEKSRLLSDRFSAERPKGSFSTLEIQRTEQGDSAMYLCASAGRGNTGELFFGEGSRLTVL.

J is TRBJ2-7 and V is TRBV15; 16 bases are shared with TRBD2. CDR1 is LNHNV, CDR2 YYDKDF, per germline (reference sequence). The CDR3 runs 19 residues. V lost 3 bases to trimming and J lost 0 bases; unmatched junction nucleotides: 8. The DNA of the CDR3 is TGTGCCACCAGCAGGGGACGGGGACTAGCGGGAGGGGCCTCCTACGAGCAGTACTTC. Translating gives CATSRGRGLAGGASYEQYF.

Here the CDR3 reads CASSPLGRHEKLFF. Written as DNA, the CDR3 is TGTGCCAGCAGTCCGTTAGGGAGGCATGAAAAACTGTTTTTT. V usage is TRBV27 and J usage is TRBJ1-4; D remains unclear. Looked up from germline, CDR1 is MNHEY and CDR2 is SMNVEV (reference sequence). V lost 5 bases and J 6 bases, leaving 13 bases between the germline ends. The CDR3 is made up of 14 amino acids.

The chain is built from TRBV2 and TRBJ2-2; TRBD2 is a possible D gene (6 bases). V lost 7 bases and J 2 bases, leaving 11 bases between the germline ends. The germline V gene encodes CDR1 SNHLY and CDR2 FYNNEI. This CDR3 is 14 amino acids long. The CDR3 nucleotides are TGTGCCAGCAACGGAGGGTTAAACACCGGGGAGCTGTTTTTT. Translation: CASNGGLNTGELFF.

The chain carries TRBV13 and TRBJ1-6, with D unclear. The V and J ends lost 2 bases and 10 bases respectively, with 6 bases between them. Looked up from germline, CDR1 is PRHDT and CDR2 is FYEKMQ (reference sequence). The CDR3 sequence is 12 residues long. The CDR3 region is CASSLPGSPLHF. In DNA, the CDR3 is TGTGCCAGCAGCTTACCAGGCTCACCCCTCCACTTT. The complete variable domain, with remaining parts taken from reference TRBV13 and TRBJ1-6, reads AAGVIQSPRHLIKEKRETATLKCYPIPRHDTVYWYQQGPGQDPQFLISFYEKMQSDKGSIPDRFSAQQFSDYHSELNMSSLELGDSALYFCASSLPGSPLHFGNGTRLTVT.

The gene calls are TRBV11-3 and TRBJ2-1; 9 bases match TRBD2. Germline V gene lookup returns CDR1 SGHNT and CDR2 YENEEA. J lost 9 bases, V lost 1 base, and 10 bases had no gene match. This CDR3 spans 16 amino acids. This chain's CDR3 is CASSLGIAGGQGEQFF. CDR3 DNA sequence: TGTGCCAGCAGCTTAGGGATTGCGGGAGGGCAAGGTGAGCAGTTCTTC.

The chain recombines TRBV7-8 with TRBJ2-7, with 11 bases matching TRBD2. Germline CDR1 is SGHVS and CDR2 is FQNEAQ. The CDR3 has 15 residues. J lost 5 bases, V lost 5 bases, and 8 bases had no gene match. CDR3 nucleotides: TGTGCCAGCAGCGCAATTAGCGGGAGGGCCCACGAGCAGTACTTC. Translation: CASSAISGRAHEQYF.

The chain employs TRBV6-6 and TRBJ1-1, with a tentative D call TRBD1 (5 bases). V lost 6 bases and J 5 bases, leaving 19 bases between the germline ends. The germline V gene encodes CDR1 MNHNY and CDR2 SVGAGI (reference sequence). This CDR3 comprises 15 residues. The CDR3 DNA reads as TGTGCCAGCAGGGGCGCAGGGTTCTTCCCGACTGAAGCTTTCTTT. Translated, it gives CASRGAGFFPTEAFF.

The genes are TRBV6-1 and TRBJ1-2, with a possible D match to TRBD1 (5 bases). Germline assignment: CDR1 MNHNS and CDR2 SASEGT. CDR3 length: 13 residues. With 5 bases removed from V and 2 bases from J, the gap between germline ends came to 9 bases. The CDR3, as DNA: TGTGCCAGCAGTCCGACAGAGAACTATGGCTACACCTTC. Amino acid sequence: CASSPTENYGYTF.

The chain joins TRBV6-5 to TRBJ2-5, with 7 bases lining up with TRBD2. J lost 4 bases, V lost 5 bases, and 10 bases had no gene match. Per the germline V gene, CDR1 is MNHEY and CDR2 is SVGAGI. This CDR3 has 15 amino acids. For the CDR3, the DNA is TGTGCCAGCAGTCAAACGAGCGGGGAAAGAGAGACCCAGTACTTC. It translates to CASSQTSGERETQYF.

The chain joins TRBV14 to TRBJ2-3; D is possibly TRBD1 (6 bases). CDR1 is SGHDN, CDR2 FVKESK, per germline. V shed 0 bases and J shed 2 bases, with 9 bases lying between them. The CDR3 loop spans 15 amino acids. The chain's CDR3 is CASSQDGQPTDTQYF. Written as DNA, the CDR3 is TGTGCCAGCAGCCAAGATGGACAGCCCACAGATACGCAGTATTTT.

J is TRBJ2-2 and V is TRBV4-1; 8 bases are a match to TRBD2. Trimming removed 0 bases from V and 8 bases from J; junction bases left unmatched: 11. Germline CDR1 MGHRA, CDR2 YSYEKL. The length of the CDR3 is 17 residues. The CDR3 sequence is CASSQEKWRGDRGELFF. The CDR3, as DNA: TGCGCCAGCAGCCAAGAGAAATGGCGGGGGGATCGTGGGGAGCTGTTTTTT.

The chain is built from TRBV10-1 and TRBJ2-2; D gene uncertain. The V end lost 4 bases, the J end lost 5 bases, and 8 bases lay between the germline ends. Germline assignment: CDR1 WNHNN and CDR2 SYGVQD (reference sequence). The CDR3 is 13 residues long. DNA for the CDR3: TGCGCCAGCAGTGGGGCCTTTACCGGGGAGCTGTTTTTT. This translates into CASSGAFTGELFF.

The V and J genes are TRBV25-1 and TRBJ2-7, with a possible D match to TRBD2 (5 bases). Germline V CDR1 and CDR2: MGHDK, SYGVNS. The CDR3 is made up of 15 amino acids. Trimming pared 1 base from V and 3 bases from J, leaving 13 bases between. CDR3 loop: CASSELGKGVYEQYF. In nucleotides, the CDR3 is TGTGCCAGCAGTGAATTGGGGAAGGGAGTCTACGAGCAGTACTTC.

The V call is TRBV7-2, the J call TRBJ1-5; D possibly corresponds to TRBD1 (5 bases). V lost 5 bases to trimming and J lost 4 bases, with 6 bases between them. The length of the CDR3 is 12 residues. Germline CDR1 SGHTA, CDR2 FQGNSA. The CDR3 DNA reads TGTGCCAGCAGCGACAGAAATCAGCCCCAGCATTTT. This sequence encodes CASSDRNQPQHF.

The genes are TRBV27 and TRBJ1-1; 8 bases match TRBD1. The germline gives CDR1 MNHEY, CDR2 SMNVEV (reference sequence). The V and J ends lost 3 bases and 4 bases, in that order; junction bases with no gene match: 10. CDR3 length: 16 amino acids. The CDR3: CASSFKQGAASTEAFF. The CDR3 nucleotides are TGTGCCAGCAGTTTTAAGCAGGGGGCGGCGAGCACTGAAGCTTTCTTT.

The rearrangement joins TRBV7-8 to TRBJ2-3; D gene unclear. Trimming stripped 5 bases from V and 3 bases from J, with 12 bases between. Per the germline V gene, CDR1 is SGHVS and CDR2 is FQNEAQ. The CDR3 is made up of 14 amino acids. The CDR3: CASSQTARTDTQYF. CDR3 DNA sequence: TGTGCCAGCAGCCAAACGGCTAGGACAGATACGCAGTATTTT.

J is TRBJ1-2 and V is TRBV19, with 9 bases fitting TRBD1. V dropped 5 bases and J dropped 4; count of bases not matched to a gene: 8. The CDR3 is 15 amino acids. The germline V gene encodes CDR1 LNHDA and CDR2 SQIVND (reference sequence). The CDR3 is CASSPRRQGGYGYTF. CDR3 in DNA: TGTGCCAGTAGTCCCCGCCGACAGGGGGGCTATGGCTACACCTTC. Variable domain in full (rest from reference TRBV19 and TRBJ1-2): DGGITQSPKYLFRKEGQNVTLSCEQNLNHDAMYWYRQDPGQGLRLIYYSQIVNDFQKGDIAEGYSVSREKKESFPLTVTSAQKNPTAFYLCASSPRRQGGYGYTFGSGTRLTVV.

V gene TRBV4-3 combines with J gene TRBJ2-5; D not resolved. The CDR3 runs 13 residues. With 3 bases removed from V and 2 bases from J, the gap between germline ends came to 7 bases. Germline V gene lookup returns CDR1 LGHNA and CDR2 YSLEER. CDR3 coding DNA: TGCGCCAGCAGCCAGGCTTTTCAAGAGACCCAGTACTTC. Its protein product is CASSQAFQETQYF.

CDR3 protein: CAKSRENGLDTQYF. The CDR3 DNA follows: TGTGCGAAGTCGAGGGAAAATGGTTTGGATACGCAGTATTTT. The chain uses TRBV2 and TRBJ2-3, with a possible D match to TRBD2 (5 bases). Germline CDR1 is SNHLY and CDR2 is FYNNEI. The CDR3 consists of 14 residues.